The clone carrying this TCR beta chain occurred a few times. MiXCR, run by TCRdb on the RACE reads, gives a single entry per CDR3 protein. Here the sample spans more than 250,000 distinct CDR3 sequences, more than 6.5% being singletons. This entry belongs to a study of human T cells and chemical hapten exposure. Time point of the sample: pre-sensitization, week 0. Treatment specified: therapeutic diphenylcyclopropenone sensitization with weekly scalp DPC. Germline lookup yields CDR1 LGHNA and CDR2 YSLEER. The V and J ends lost 8 bases and 5 bases respectively, with 18 bases between them. This CDR3 is built from 15 residues.

The receptor's source is a woman aged 40 to 50 with alopecia areata. Some clones in this sample may be carry-over from other donors' samples. The sequences come from whole blood, collected in connection with sensitization to the hapten diphenylcyclopropenone (DPC). The chain is built from TRBV4-3 and TRBJ2-2, with D perhaps assigned TRBD1 or TRBD2 (6 bases each). CDR3 in amino acids: CASLRALGGTGELFF. In DNA form, the CDR3 reads TGCGCCAGCCTCCGCGCCTTAGGGGGGACCGGGGAGCTGTTTTTT.